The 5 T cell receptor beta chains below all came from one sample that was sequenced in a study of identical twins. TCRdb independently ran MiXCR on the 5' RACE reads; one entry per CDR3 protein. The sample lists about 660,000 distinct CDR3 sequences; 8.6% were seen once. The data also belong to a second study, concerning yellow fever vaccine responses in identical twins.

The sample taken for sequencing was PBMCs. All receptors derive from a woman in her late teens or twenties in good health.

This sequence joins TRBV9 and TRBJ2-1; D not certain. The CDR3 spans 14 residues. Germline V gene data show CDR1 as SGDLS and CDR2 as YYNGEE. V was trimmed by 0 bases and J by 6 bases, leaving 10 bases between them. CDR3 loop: CASSVDPRFNEQFF. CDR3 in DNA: TGTGCCAGCAGCGTAGACCCCCGATTCAATGAGCAGTTCTTC.

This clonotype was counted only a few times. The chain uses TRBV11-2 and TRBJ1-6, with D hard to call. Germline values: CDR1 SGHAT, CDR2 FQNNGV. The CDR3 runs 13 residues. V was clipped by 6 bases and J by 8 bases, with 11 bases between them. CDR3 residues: CASRPDPYSPLHF. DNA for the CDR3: TGTGCCAGCAGACCGGACCCGTATTCACCCCTCCACTTT.

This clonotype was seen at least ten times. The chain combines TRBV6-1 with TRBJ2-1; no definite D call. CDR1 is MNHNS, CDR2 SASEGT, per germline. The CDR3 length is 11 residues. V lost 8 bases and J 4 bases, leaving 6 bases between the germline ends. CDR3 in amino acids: CASGRYNEQFF. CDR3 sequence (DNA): TGTGCCAGCGGCAGGTACAATGAGCAGTTCTTC.

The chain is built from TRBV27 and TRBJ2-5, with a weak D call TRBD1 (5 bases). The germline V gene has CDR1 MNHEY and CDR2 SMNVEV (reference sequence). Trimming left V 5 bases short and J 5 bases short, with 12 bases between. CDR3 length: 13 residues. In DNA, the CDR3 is TGTGCCAGCAGTCCCTGGGGCGATGAGACCCAGTACTTC. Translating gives CASSPWGDETQYF.

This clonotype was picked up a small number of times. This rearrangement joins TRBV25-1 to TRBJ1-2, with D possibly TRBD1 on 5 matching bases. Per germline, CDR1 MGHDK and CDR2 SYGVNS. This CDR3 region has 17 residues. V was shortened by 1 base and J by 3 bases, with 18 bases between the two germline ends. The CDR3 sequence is CASSESPRPGKDYGYTF. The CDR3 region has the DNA TGTGCCAGCAGTGAATCGCCCCGACCAGGGAAAGACTATGGCTACACCTTC.